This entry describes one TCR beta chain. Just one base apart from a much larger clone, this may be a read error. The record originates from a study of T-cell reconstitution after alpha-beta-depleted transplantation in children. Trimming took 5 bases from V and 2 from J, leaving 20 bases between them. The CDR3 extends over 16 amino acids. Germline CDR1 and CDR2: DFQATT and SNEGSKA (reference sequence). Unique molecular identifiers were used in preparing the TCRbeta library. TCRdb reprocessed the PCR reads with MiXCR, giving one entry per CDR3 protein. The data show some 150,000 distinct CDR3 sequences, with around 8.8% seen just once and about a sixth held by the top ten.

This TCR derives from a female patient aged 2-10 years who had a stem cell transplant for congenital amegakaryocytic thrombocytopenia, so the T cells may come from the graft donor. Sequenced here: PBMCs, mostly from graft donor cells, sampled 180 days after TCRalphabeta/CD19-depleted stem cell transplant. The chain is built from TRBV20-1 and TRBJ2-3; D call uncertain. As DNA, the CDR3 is TGCAGTGCTGACCCCCGAGAAACGAATTACACAGATACGCAGTATTTT. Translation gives CSADPRETNYTDTQYF.